This T cell receptor beta chain comes out of a study of blood T cell repertoires in COVID-19. As for the study in general: Nucleic acid was either cDNA or gDNA, and it came from T cells, B-cell-depleted T cells, or PBMCs.

This clone was observed once. The germline V gene encodes CDR1 MNHEY and CDR2 SVGAGI. The CDR3 runs to 14 residues. With 2 bases removed from V and 1 base from J, the gap between germline ends came to 8 bases. Residents of under 25 US areas, aged roughly 18 to 89 years, made up the participants. Authors' data handling: Nucleated cell counts were estimated from reference gene primer amplification. Produced via immunoSEQ multiplex PCR; TCRdb's table is partial and in-frame only. The DNA was the basis for D and trimming; V, J and clone size are from that table. In the table there are a few hundred thousand clones, roughly 90% of which are singletons.

This TCR was sampled from a woman in her forties who had recovered from COVID-19. The specimen was PBMCs or T cells enriched from blood (not recorded which). The rearrangement uses TRBV6-5 and TRBJ1-2; tentatively, D is TRBD1 (6 bases). Here the CDR3 DNA reads TGTGCCAGCAGTTACGGACAGCTTAACTATGGCTACACCTTC. Amino acid sequence: CASSYGQLNYGYTF.